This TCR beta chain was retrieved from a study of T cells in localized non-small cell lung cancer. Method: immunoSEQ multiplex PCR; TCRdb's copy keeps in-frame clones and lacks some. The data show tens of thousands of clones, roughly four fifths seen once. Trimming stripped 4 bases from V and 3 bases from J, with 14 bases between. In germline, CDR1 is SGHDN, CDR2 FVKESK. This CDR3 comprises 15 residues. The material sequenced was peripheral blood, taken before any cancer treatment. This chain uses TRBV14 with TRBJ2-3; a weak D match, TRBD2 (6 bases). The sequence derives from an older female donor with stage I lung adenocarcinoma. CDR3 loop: CASSRGASGTDTQYF. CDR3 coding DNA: TGTGCCAGCAGCCGCGGGGCAAGTGGTACAGATACGCAGTATTTT.